This T cell receptor (beta chain) was obtained from a study of shared clonotypes between healthy human individuals. Method: immunoSEQ multiplex PCR; TCRdb's copy keeps in-frame clones and lacks some. The sample records approximately 2.5 million clones, approximately 94% being singletons. Germline loops: CDR1 SGHRS, CDR2 YFSETQ. The CDR3 runs 15 residues. V lost 7 bases and J 1 base, leaving 17 bases between the germline ends. Sequenced sample: naive CD4+ T cells from PBMCs. Described subset: CD45RA+ positively selected. This TCR derives from a young man in good health. Some clones in this sample may be carry-over from other donors' samples. The chain combines TRBV5-1 with TRBJ1-1; D is ambiguous. The CDR3 is CASSPVAVGNTEAFF. Here the CDR3 DNA reads TGCGCCAGCTCCCCGGTGGCAGTTGGGAACACTGAAGCTTTCTTT. The full variable domain, rest sourced from reference TRBV5-1 and TRBJ1-1, is KAGVTQTPRYLIKTRGQQVTLSCSPISGHRSVSWYQQTPGQGLQFLFEYFSETQRNKGNFPGRFSGRQFSNSRSEMNVSTLELGDSALYLCASSPVAVGNTEAFFGQGTRLTVV.